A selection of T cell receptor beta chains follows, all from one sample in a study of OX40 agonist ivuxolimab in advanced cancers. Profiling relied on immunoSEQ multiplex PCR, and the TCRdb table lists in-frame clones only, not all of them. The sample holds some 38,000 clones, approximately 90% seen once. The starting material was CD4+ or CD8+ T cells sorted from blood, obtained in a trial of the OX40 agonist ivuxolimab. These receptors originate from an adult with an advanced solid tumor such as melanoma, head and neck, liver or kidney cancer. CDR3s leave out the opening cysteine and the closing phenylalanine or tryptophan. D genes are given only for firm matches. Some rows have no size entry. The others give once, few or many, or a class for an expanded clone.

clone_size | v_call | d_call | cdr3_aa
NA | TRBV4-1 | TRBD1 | ASSQDPPPGQPGKLF
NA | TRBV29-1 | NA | SVATGQETQY
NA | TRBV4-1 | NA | ASSRPGRRSYNEQF
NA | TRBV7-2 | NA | ASRKKSLSMGTQY
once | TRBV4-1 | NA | ASSQDPAGPRYGYT
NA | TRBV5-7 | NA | ARTPALSGNTIY
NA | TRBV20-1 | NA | SAMRYEQY
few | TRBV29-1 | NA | SVGVGVNQPQH
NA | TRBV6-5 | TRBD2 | ASSSLAGGVSDTQY
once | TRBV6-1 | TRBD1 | ASSEEMPGTAMTFDMETQY
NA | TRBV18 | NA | ASSPELYSMVTGANVLT